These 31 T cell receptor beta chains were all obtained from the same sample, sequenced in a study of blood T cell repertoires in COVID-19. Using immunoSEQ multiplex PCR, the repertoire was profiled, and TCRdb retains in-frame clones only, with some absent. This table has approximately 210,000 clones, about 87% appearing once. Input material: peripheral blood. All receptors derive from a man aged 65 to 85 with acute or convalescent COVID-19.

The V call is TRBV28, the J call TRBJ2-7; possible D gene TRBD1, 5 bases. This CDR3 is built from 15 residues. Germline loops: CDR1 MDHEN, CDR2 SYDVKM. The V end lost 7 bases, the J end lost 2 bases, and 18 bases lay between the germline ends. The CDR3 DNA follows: TGTGCCAGCACCTCCGGACATGGAGCCCCCTACGAGCAGTACTTC. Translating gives CASTSGHGAPYEQYF. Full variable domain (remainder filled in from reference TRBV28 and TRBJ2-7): DVKVTQSSRYLVKRTGEKVFLECVQDMDHENMFWYRQDPGLGLRLIYFSYDVKMKEKGDIPEGYSVSREKKERFSLILESASTNQTSMYLCASTSGHGAPYEQYFGPGTRLTVT.

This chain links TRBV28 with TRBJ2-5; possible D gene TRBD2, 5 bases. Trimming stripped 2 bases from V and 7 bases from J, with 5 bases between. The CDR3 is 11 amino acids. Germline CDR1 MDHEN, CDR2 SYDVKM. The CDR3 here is CASSLAGTQYF. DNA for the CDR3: TGTGCCAGCAGTTTAGCGGGGACCCAGTACTTC.

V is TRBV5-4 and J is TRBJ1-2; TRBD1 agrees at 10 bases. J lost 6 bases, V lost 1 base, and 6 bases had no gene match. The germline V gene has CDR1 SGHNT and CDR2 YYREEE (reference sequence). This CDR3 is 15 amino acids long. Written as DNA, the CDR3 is TGTGCCAGCAGCTTGTCTCTGGGACAGGGGAATGGCTACACCTTC. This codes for CASSLSLGQGNGYTF.

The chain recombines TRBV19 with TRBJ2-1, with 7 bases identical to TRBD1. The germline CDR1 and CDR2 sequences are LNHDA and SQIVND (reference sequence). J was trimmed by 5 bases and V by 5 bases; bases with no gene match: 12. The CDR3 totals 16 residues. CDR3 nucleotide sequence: TGTGCCAGTAGTCCCGATAGGACAGGTTCTAACAATGAGCAGTTCTTC. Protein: CASSPDRTGSNNEQFF.

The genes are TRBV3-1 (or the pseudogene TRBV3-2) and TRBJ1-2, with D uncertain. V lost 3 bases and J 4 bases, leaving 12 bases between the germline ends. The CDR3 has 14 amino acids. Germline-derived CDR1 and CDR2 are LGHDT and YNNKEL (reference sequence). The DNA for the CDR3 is TGTGCCAGCAGCCAGGCGGCTGGCGTCTATGGCTACACCTTC. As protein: CASSQAAGVYGYTF.

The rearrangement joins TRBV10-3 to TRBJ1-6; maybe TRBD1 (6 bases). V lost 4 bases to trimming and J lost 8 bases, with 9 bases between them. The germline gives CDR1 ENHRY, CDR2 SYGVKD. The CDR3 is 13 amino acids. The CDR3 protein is CAISAQGDSPLHF. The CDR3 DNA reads TGTGCCATCAGTGCACAGGGAGATTCACCCCTCCACTTT.

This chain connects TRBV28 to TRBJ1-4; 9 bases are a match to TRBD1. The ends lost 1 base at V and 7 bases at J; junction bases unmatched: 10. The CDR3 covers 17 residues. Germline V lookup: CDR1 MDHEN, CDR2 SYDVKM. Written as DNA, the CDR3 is TGTGCCAGCAGTTTATCCCAGGGACAGGGACAAGGTGAAAAACTGTTTTTT. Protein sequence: CASSLSQGQGQGEKLFF.

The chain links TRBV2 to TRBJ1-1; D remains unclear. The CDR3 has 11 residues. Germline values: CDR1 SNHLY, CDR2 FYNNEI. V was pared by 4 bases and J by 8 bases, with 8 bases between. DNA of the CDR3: TGTGCCAGCAGTGGAGCCATCGAAGCTTTCTTT. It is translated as CASSGAIEAFF.

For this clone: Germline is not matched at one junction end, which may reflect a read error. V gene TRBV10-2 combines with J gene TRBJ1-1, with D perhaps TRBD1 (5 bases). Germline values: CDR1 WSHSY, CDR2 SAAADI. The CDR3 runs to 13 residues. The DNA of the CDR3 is TGCGCCAGCCGTGACAGTTTGGTCACTGAAGCTTTCTTT. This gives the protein CASRDSLVTEAFF.

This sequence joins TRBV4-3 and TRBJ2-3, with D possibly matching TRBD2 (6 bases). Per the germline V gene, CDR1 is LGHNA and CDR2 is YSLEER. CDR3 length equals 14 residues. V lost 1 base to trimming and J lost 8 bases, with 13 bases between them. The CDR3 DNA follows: TGCGCCAGCAGCCAAGCGGGAGCCGGCGGTACGCAGTATTTT. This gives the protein CASSQAGAGGTQYF.

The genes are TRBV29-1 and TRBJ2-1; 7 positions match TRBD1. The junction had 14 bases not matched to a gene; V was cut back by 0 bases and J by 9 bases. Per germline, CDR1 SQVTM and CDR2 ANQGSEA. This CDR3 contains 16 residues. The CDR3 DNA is TGCAGCGTTGAAGATCTCGGGGCAGGGGGAAAAGCTGAGCAGTTCTTC. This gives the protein CSVEDLGAGGKAEQFF.

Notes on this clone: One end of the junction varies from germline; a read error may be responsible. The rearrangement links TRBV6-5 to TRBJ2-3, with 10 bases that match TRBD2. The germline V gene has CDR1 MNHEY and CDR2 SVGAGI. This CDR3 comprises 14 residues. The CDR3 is CASSYTSGTSVRDF. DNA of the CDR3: TGTGCCAGCAGTTATACCTCCGGGACTAGCGTACGGGATTTT.

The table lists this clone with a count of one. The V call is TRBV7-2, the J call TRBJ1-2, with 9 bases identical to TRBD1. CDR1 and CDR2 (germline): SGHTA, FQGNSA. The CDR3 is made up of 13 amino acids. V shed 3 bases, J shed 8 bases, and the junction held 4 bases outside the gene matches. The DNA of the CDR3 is TGTGCCAGCAGCTTTCGACAGGGGGACGGCTACACCTTC. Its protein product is CASSFRQGDGYTF.

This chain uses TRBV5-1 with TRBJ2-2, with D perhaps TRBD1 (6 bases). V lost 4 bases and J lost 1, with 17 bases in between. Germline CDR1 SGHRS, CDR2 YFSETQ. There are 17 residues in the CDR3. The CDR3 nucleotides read TGCGCCAGCAGCGGACCTTACAGGGAGTTGAACACCGGGGAGCTGTTTTTT. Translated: CASSGPYRELNTGELFF.

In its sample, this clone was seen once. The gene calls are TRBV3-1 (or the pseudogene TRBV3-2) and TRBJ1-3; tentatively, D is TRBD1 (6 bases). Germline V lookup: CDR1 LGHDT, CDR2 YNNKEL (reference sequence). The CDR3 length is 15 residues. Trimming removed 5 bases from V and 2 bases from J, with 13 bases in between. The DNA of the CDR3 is TGTGCCAGCAGCGAAACACAGGGTGCTGGAAACACCATATATTTT. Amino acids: CASSETQGAGNTIYF.

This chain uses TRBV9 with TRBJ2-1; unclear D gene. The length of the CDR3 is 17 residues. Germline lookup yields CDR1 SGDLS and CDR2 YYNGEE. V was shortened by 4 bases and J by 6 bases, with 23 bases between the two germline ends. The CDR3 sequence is CASSLSQLYLIANEQFF. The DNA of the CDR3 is TGTGCCAGCAGCCTATCCCAACTCTATTTAATCGCCAATGAGCAGTTCTTC.

The CDR3 bases are TGTGCCAGCAGCCGACTGACAGGGGCCGGGGGCTACACCTTC. This codes for CASSRLTGAGGYTF. V is TRBV5-4 and J is TRBJ1-2; TRBD1 agrees at 8 bases. From germline, CDR1 is SGHNT and CDR2 YYREEE (reference sequence). The J segment lost 8 bases and the V segment lost 4 bases, leaving 10 bases of the junction unmatched. The CDR3 totals 14 residues.

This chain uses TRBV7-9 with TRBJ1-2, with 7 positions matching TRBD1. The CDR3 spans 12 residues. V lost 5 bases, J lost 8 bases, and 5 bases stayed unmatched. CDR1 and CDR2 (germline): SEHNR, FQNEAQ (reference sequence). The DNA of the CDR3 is TGTGCCAGCAGCGTGACAGGGAGGGGCTACACCTTC. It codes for CASSVTGRGYTF.

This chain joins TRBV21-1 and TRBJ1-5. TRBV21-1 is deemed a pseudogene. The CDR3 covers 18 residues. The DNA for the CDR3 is TGTGCCAGCAGCAAAAAATCGGAGGTGGGGGGTAGCAATCAGCCCCAGCATTTT. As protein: CASSKKSEVGGSNQPQHF.

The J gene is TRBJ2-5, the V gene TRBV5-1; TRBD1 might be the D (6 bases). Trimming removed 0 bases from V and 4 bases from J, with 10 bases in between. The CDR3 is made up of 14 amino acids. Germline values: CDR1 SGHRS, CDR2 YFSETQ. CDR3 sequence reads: CASSLARGGETQYF. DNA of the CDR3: TGCGCCAGCAGCTTGGCCAGGGGTGGAGAGACCCAGTACTTC.

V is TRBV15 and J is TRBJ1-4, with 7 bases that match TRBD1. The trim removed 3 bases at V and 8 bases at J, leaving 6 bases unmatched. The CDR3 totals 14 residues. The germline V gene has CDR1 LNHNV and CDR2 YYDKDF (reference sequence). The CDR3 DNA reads TGTGCCACCAGCAGCCAATTCAGGGGGGAAAAACTGTTTTTT. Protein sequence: CATSSQFRGEKLFF.

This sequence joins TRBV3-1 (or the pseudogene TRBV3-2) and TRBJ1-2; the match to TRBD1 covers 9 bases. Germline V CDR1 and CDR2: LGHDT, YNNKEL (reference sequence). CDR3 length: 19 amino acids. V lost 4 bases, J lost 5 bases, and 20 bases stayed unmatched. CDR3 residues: CASSPPPVLVGTGHYGYTF. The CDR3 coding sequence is TGTGCCAGCAGCCCTCCCCCAGTTTTGGTCGGGACAGGGCATTATGGCTACACCTTC.

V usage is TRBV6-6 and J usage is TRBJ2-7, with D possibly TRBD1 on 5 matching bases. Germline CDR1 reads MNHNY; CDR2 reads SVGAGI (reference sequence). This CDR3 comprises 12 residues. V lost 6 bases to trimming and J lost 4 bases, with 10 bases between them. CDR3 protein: CASSRQGYEQYF. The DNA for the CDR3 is TGTGCCAGCAGCCGGCAGGGTTACGAGCAGTACTTC.

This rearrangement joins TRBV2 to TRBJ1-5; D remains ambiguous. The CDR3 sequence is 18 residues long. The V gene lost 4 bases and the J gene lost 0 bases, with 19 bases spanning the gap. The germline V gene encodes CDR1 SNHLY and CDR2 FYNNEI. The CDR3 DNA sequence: TGTGCCAGCAGTGCTCCCACCTCCTCCCCCTATAGCAATCAGCCCCAGCATTTT. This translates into CASSAPTSSPYSNQPQHF.

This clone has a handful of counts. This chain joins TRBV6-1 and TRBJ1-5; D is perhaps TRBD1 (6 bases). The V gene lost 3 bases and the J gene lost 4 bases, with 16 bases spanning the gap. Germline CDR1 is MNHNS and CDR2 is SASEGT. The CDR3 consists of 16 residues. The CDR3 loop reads CASSDKGVGGNQPQHF. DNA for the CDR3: TGTGCCAGCAGTGATAAGGGGGTAGGAGGTAATCAGCCCCAGCATTTT.

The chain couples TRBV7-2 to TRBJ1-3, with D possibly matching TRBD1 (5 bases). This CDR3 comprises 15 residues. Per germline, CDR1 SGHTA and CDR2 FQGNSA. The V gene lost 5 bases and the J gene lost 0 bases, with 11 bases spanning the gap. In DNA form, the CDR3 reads TGTGCCAGCAGCCCGGACATAAACTCTGGAAACACCATATATTTT. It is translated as CASSPDINSGNTIYF.

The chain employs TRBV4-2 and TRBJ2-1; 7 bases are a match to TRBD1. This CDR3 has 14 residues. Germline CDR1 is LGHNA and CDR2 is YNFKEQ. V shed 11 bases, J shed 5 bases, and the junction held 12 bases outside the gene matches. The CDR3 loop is CASTLGGRDNEQFF. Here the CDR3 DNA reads TGTGCCTCAACCCTAGGGGGCAGGGACAATGAGCAGTTCTTC.

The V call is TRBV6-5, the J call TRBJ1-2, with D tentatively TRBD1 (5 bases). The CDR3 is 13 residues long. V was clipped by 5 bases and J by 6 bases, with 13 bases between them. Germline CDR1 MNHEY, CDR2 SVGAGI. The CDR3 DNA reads TGTGCCAGCAGTCTTACAGGCCGGGATGGCTACACCTTC. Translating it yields CASSLTGRDGYTF.

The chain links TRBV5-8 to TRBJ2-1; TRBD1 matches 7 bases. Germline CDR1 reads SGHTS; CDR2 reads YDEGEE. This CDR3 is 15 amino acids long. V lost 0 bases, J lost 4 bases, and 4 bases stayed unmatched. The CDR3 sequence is CASSLAVTGYNEQFF. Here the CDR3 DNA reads TGTGCCAGCAGCTTGGCGGTGACAGGGTACAATGAGCAGTTCTTC. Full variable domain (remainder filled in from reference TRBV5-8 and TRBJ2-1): EAGVTQSPTHLIKTRGQQATLRCSPISGHTSVYWYQQALGLGLQFLLWYDEGEERNRGNFPPRFSGRQFPNYSSELNVNALELEDSALYLCASSLAVTGYNEQFFGPGTRLTVL.

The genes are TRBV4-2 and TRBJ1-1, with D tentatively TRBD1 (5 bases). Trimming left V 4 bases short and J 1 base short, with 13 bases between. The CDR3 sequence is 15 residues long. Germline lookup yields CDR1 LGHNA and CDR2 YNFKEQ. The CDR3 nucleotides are TGTGCCAGCAGCCTGAAGCGGGACTGGAACACTGAAGCTTTCTTT. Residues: CASSLKRDWNTEAFF.

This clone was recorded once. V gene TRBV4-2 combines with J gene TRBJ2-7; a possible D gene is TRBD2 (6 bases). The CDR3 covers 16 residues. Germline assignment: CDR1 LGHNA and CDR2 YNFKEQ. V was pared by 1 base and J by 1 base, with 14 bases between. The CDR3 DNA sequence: TGTGCCAGCAGCCAAGGTTTATCGGGAGAGTCCTACGAGCAGTACTTC. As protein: CASSQGLSGESYEQYF.